Listed here are 2 T cell receptor beta chains from one sample, sequenced in a study of control samples from healthy donors and cancer patients. Sequenced by immunoSEQ multiplex PCR; TCRdb stores in-frame clones only, minus some. The repertoire holds approximately 110,000 clones, with approximately 89% as singletons. The sample was blood. The receptors come from a woman under 30 in good health.

V and J are TRBV9 and TRBJ2-1; 8 bases align to TRBD2. Per the germline V gene, CDR1 is SGDLS and CDR2 is YYNGEE. V shed 4 bases and J 7 bases; nucleotides not matched to a gene: 7. This CDR3 is built from 14 residues. CDR3 sequence reads: CASSPQSGSNEQFF. In DNA form, the CDR3 reads TGTGCCAGCAGCCCACAGAGCGGGAGTAATGAGCAGTTCTTC.

The chain employs TRBV25-1 and TRBJ1-6, with 7 nucleotides matching TRBD1. This CDR3 has 14 amino acids. CDR1 is MGHDK, CDR2 SYGVNS, per germline. Unmatched junction bases numbered 5, after V lost 4 bases and J lost 8 bases. The CDR3 DNA reads as TGTGCCAGCAGTGCAACAGGGGCCTATTCACCCCTCCACTTT. This codes for CASSATGAYSPLHF.